This record looks at one T cell receptor (beta chain) sequence and its context. Its target is unknown. This CDR3 region has 12 residues. Germline CDR1 and CDR2: MRHNA and SNTAGT. V lost 0 bases and J 10 bases, leaving 7 bases between the germline ends. This sample was included in a study of blood T cells in healthy people across ages. For the second PCR, which ran for about 6 to 11 cycles, a sample-barcoded 5' primer and a J-beta primer mix were used. All cDNA molecules were each tagged by a template-switch adaptor with 12 random nucleotides. TCRdb analysed the 5' RACE reads with MiXCR anew, one entry per CDR3 protein. The sample lists some 1 million distinct CDR3 sequences; more than 40% were seen once. The study, taken as a whole, reports: Significant beta diversity loss was already apparent by age roughly 44, declining roughly linearly.

This sequence originates from a woman aged 60-70 years in good health. The sample comprised blood. The V and J genes are TRBV6-4 and TRBJ2-1; D ambiguous. CDR3 nucleotide sequence: TGTGCCAGCAGTGACTCCTATGGGGAGCAGTTCTTC. It yields the protein CASSDSYGEQFF.